This T cell receptor (beta chain) was captured in a study of regulatory T cells in long-lasting Graves disease. Study observations and caveats: New patients shared about 910 public clonotypes, and persistent patients shared more, with under 3,000.

The CDR3 runs 12 residues. Germline CDR1 and CDR2: SNHLY and FYNNEI. Deletions cut 6 bases from V and 2 bases from J, with 6 bases between. TCR beta libraries were built with iRepertoire HTBI primers and Arm-PCR of CDR3 regions. TCRdb itself ran the multiplex PCR reads through MiXCR, one entry per CDR3 protein. Of about 430,000 distinct CDR3 sequences in the sample, around 16% were seen once. Documented time point: newly diagnosed GD, antithyroid drugs for less than 3 months. Construction of the TCR library relied on RNA isolated from PBMCs. This clonotype has ten or more counts. What it binds is unknown. The sample also formed part of further work on T cells in Graves' hyperthyroidism and ophthalmopathy. From that second work: Model-based prediction identified ophthalmopathy a median 6.5 months prior to its onset.

The TCR sequence derives from a woman aged 40 to 50 with Graves disease. The sequenced sample was peripheral blood mononuclear cells (PBMCs), obtained at new diagnosis, from a patient treated with antithyroid drugs. The chain combines TRBV2 with TRBJ2-3; the D is unclear. Written as DNA, the CDR3 is TGTGCCAGCAGAACCCCCACAGATACGCAGTATTTT. Protein sequence: CASRTPTDTQYF. Drawing the rest from reference TRBV2 and TRBJ2-3, the complete variable domain is EPEVTQTPSHQVTQMGQEVILRCVPISNHLYFYWYRQILGQKVEFLVSFYNNEISEKSEIFDDQFSVERPDGSNFTLKIRSTKLEDSAMYFCASRTPTDTQYFGPGTRLTVL.